This T cell receptor (beta chain) was recorded in a study of human T cells and chemical hapten exposure. This sample's time point: pre-sensitization, week 0. Described treatment: therapeutic diphenylcyclopropenone sensitization with weekly scalp DPC. Trimming stripped 0 bases from V and 1 base from J, with 7 bases between. Germline V CDR1 and CDR2: ENHRY, SYGVKD. The CDR3 has 14 residues. Via MiXCR, TCRdb re-called the RACE reads, giving one row per CDR3 protein. The data contain tens of thousands of distinct CDR3 sequences, around 12% of them singletons. The receptor's source is a woman aged 25-40 years with alopecia areata. Some clones in this sample may be carry-over from other donors' samples. Material: whole blood, obtained in connection with sensitization to the hapten diphenylcyclopropenone (DPC). The V call is TRBV10-3, the J call TRBJ2-7; D not certain. The CDR3 region has the DNA TGTGCCATCAGTGAGTCAGGCGCATCCTACGAGCAGTACTTC. Its translation: CAISESGASYEQYF.